This T cell receptor beta chain was observed in a study of tumor and adjacent non-tumor tissue in lung cancer. About the study: Aged roughly 30 to 76 years, patients included 10 men and five or six women with stage I to III disease.

Comments on this clonotype: What it recognizes is unknown.

The template was RNA from unsorted bulk tissue. The normal lung tissue was taken more than 3 cm from the tumor edge. Donors were chemotherapy-naive, newly diagnosed lung cancer surgical patients in China, August–late 2014. Study-level results: In normal lung, the top 100 clones were significantly more dominant than in tumor. Compared with tumor, normal lung showed significantly lower TCR diversity.

Trimming took off 3 bases at V and 1 base at J, with 16 bases between the two ends. The CDR3 sequence is 16 residues long. CDR1 and CDR2 (germline): SQVTM, ANQGSEA. A modified ARM-PCR protocol with three rounds of nested PCR amplified TCRbeta. TCRdb itself ran the multiplex PCR reads through MiXCR, one entry per CDR3 protein. This table has 98,000 or so distinct CDR3 sequences, less than 85% appearing once. The specimen was distant non-tumor lung tissue. The receptor's source is a man in his 60s with small cell lung cancer. The chain has TRBV29-1 and TRBJ2-1; D remains ambiguous. The chain's CDR3 is CSVEIGEAGSYNEQFF. The CDR3 coding sequence is TGCAGCGTTGAGATCGGCGAGGCTGGATCCTACAATGAGCAGTTCTTC.